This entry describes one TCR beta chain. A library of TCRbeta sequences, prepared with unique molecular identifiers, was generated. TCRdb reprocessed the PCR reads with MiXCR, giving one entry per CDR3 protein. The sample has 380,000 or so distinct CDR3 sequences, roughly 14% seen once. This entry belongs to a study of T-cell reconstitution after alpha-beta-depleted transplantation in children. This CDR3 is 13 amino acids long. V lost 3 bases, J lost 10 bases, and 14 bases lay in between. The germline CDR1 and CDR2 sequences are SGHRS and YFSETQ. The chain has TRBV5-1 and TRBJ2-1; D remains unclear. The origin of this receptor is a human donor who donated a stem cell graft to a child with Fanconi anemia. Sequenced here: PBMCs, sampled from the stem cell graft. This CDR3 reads CASSSAPAEEQFF. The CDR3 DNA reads TGCGCCAGCAGCTCAGCGCCAGCTGAGGAGCAGTTCTTC.